This TCR beta chain derives from a study of blood T cell repertoires in COVID-19 (dated by TCRdb to 2020 to 2022). About the study as a whole: Collaborator samples came from the United States, Italy and Spain and covered acute and convalescent phases of COVID-19. The repertoires were released in a freely available public database intended as a resource for research on the immune response to SARS-CoV-2. Samples came from the ongoing ImmuneRACE study (first 160 participants) plus 1,254 subjects from 6 global collaborators. Where available, HLA class I and class II types were taken from metadata supplied by the sample provider and were not determined by assay-based typing. The dataset comprised deeply sampled blood TCRbeta repertoires from subjects exposed to, actively infected with, or recovered from COVID-19. The prospective study material was composed of cDNA or gDNA derived from T cells, B-cell-depleted T cells, or PBMCs. Nearly every sample came with metadata listing a de-identified subject ID, COVID-19 status, age in years and sex. Paper-wide results and their limitations: Clinical and demographic metadata were provided uncurated, with the amount varying by source and participant.

V is shortened by 1 base, J by 4 bases, and the region joining them spans 7 bases. The CDR3 runs 13 residues from the cysteine to the phenylalanine. Left in the record is the CDR3 DNA by itself, 39 bases read in frame from the first base. The germline V gene encodes CDR1 KGHSH and CDR2 LQKENI. Collaborating institutions collected whole blood in K2EDTA tubes following their own protocols. For TCRbeta analysis, collaborators shipped samples as frozen whole blood, isolated PBMCs, or DNA extracted from either of those sample types. Comment on this clone: Its antigen is currently not known. Base-call qualities are not available, and no considerably larger clone is one nucleotide away.

The immunoSEQ Assay, a bias-controlled multiplex PCR, was used to amplify TCRbeta CDR3 regions from genomic DNA. The source study handled its data this way. The number of nucleated cells in each sample was estimated from the amplification of reference gene primers within the assay. To quantify the absolute abundance of each unique TCRbeta CDR3 rearrangement, sequence reads were collapsed and filtered. For each sample, productive Simpson clonality was calculated as the square root of Simpson's diversity index across productive rearrangements. Imported from immuneACCESS, the table was reduced by TCRdb to in-frame sequences with V and J called. These copies leave out some clones; in studies compared against another copy, an unresolved V gene accounts for under half, and the cause of the remainder is not known. V and J calls plus clone size are reproduced from that table; the DNA served to infer D and trimming. This sample gives 200,000 to 250,000 clones in total; around 81% of them show up just once. The ten largest account for 4.5% to 7% of the sample.

Sequences were obtained from peripheral blood. Recombination connected TRBV18 to TRBJ1-2, with the identity of the D gene unclear. The source is a woman in her seventies with acute or convalescent COVID-19. The sequence in DNA is TGTGCCAGCTCACCACAGAGGTTCTATGGCTACACCTTC. Translated, it reads CASSPQRFYGYTF.